This entry concerns a single TCR beta chain. The antigen is unknown. Germline V gene data show CDR1 as SEHNR and CDR2 as FQNEAQ (reference sequence). Trimming took 3 bases from V and 10 from J, leaving 19 bases between them. CDR3 length: 15 amino acids. This sample was included in a study of regulatory T cells in long-lasting Graves disease. Construction of TCR beta libraries relied on iRepertoire HTBI primers and on Arm-PCR targeting CDR3 regions. TCRdb redid the calling of the multiplex PCR reads with MiXCR, one entry per CDR3 protein. Of 560,000 or so distinct CDR3 sequences in the sample, roughly 16% were seen once. Time point defined: newly diagnosed GD, antithyroid drugs for less than 3 months. Scientists built the TCR library using RNA that was extracted from PBMCs. Patients came from an endocrinology department in Xi'an, China. Study-level findings and limits: Persistent patients shared more public clonotypes (around 3,000) than new patients (about 930).

This sample also belongs to another study, concerning T cells in Graves' hyperthyroidism and ophthalmopathy. Per that study: Uncontrolled infections, other autoimmune diseases, pregnancy or lactation led to exclusion of patients. In the first-round RT-PCR of the TCR CDR3, the HTBI primer set was used.

Here the sequenced sample was peripheral blood mononuclear cells (PBMCs), taken at new diagnosis, from a patient treated with antithyroid drugs. This TCR came from a man younger than 30 with Graves disease. The rearrangement links TRBV7-9 to TRBJ1-5, with D perhaps TRBD1 (5 bases). The CDR3 spells CASSLAGTEINPQHF. In DNA, the CDR3 is TGTGCCAGCAGCTTGGCCGGGACGGAGATCAATCCCCAGCATTTT. The full variable domain, in which reference TRBV7-9 and TRBJ1-5 provide the parts outside the CDR3, is DTGVSQNPRHKITKRGQNVTFRCDPISEHNRLYWYRQTLGQGPEFLTYFQNEAQLEKSRLLSDRFSAERPKGSFSTLEIQRTEQGDSAMYLCASSLAGTEINPQHFGDGTRLSIL.